These T cell receptor beta chains were read from a single sample in a study of T cells after posttransplantation cyclophosphamide. The table came from immunoSEQ multiplex PCR; TCRdb's copy has only in-frame clones and leaves some out. This table holds about 12,000 clones with no singletons; the top ten claim roughly 7.2%. Sequencing was done on a sample of PBMCs. The receptors come from a woman aged 40 to 50 in good health, CMV-negative, and a related stem cell transplant donor. Both conserved end residues are trimmed from each CDR3. Each record gives: CDR3 protein, J gene, V gene, D gene, CDR3 length. The D gene is left open where the match is weak.

CDR3aa: ASSLRGTGVETQY
j_gene: TRBJ2-5
v_gene: TRBV5-6
d_gene: TRBD1
len: 13

CDR3aa: ASSLRVPGANVLT
j_gene: TRBJ2-6
v_gene: TRBV7-2
d_gene: NA
len: 13

CDR3aa: SVALVGKNTGELF
j_gene: TRBJ2-2
v_gene: TRBV29-1
d_gene: NA
len: 13

CDR3aa: ASSYTENTEAF
j_gene: TRBJ1-1
v_gene: TRBV9
d_gene: NA
len: 11

CDR3aa: ASSLVRSSRITDTQY
j_gene: TRBJ2-3
v_gene: TRBV11-2
d_gene: NA
len: 15

CDR3aa: ATGTGENSPLH
j_gene: TRBJ1-6
v_gene: TRBV6-6
d_gene: TRBD1
len: 11

CDR3aa: ASSFGGPDTQY
j_gene: TRBJ2-3
v_gene: TRBV5-6
d_gene: NA
len: 11

CDR3aa: ASSRALNYYEQY
j_gene: TRBJ2-7
v_gene: TRBV10-2
d_gene: NA
len: 12

CDR3aa: ASSWGETSGTDTQY
j_gene: TRBJ2-3
v_gene: TRBV11-3
d_gene: TRBD2
len: 14

CDR3aa: ASSYRSNTEAF
j_gene: TRBJ1-1
v_gene: TRBV6-5
d_gene: NA
len: 11

CDR3aa: ASSDGTSSDTQY
j_gene: TRBJ2-3
v_gene: TRBV7-2
d_gene: TRBD2
len: 12

CDR3aa: ASSLHSGNTEAF
j_gene: TRBJ1-1
v_gene: TRBV28
d_gene: NA
len: 12

CDR3aa: ASSPDSSSYEQY
j_gene: TRBJ2-7
v_gene: TRBV7-9
d_gene: NA
len: 12

CDR3aa: ASSGRGSGQETQY
j_gene: TRBJ2-5
v_gene: TRBV27
d_gene: TRBD2
len: 13

CDR3aa: ASSYYRPSEKLF
j_gene: TRBJ1-4
v_gene: TRBV28
d_gene: NA
len: 12

CDR3aa: ARIRTGRISGNTIY
j_gene: TRBJ1-3
v_gene: TRBV7-2
d_gene: TRBD1
len: 14

CDR3aa: ASRTGNQPQH
j_gene: TRBJ1-5
v_gene: TRBV28
d_gene: NA
len: 10

CDR3aa: ARTQGVWNEQF
j_gene: TRBJ2-1
v_gene: TRBV10-1
d_gene: TRBD1
len: 11

CDR3aa: ASSEHQIAYEQY
j_gene: TRBJ2-7
v_gene: TRBV2
d_gene: NA
len: 12

CDR3aa: ASSLLASVRGQY
j_gene: TRBJ2-7
v_gene: TRBV5-8
d_gene: NA
len: 12

CDR3aa: ASSLQQGKPQH
j_gene: TRBJ1-5
v_gene: TRBV12-3/TRBV12-4
d_gene: NA
len: 11

CDR3aa: ASSKTGDGEQY
j_gene: TRBJ2-7
v_gene: TRBV2
d_gene: TRBD1
len: 11

CDR3aa: ASSLVGAGTEAF
j_gene: TRBJ1-1
v_gene: TRBV5-4
d_gene: NA
len: 12

CDR3aa: ASSPGGSGNQPQH
j_gene: TRBJ1-5
v_gene: TRBV6-5
d_gene: NA
len: 13

CDR3aa: ASSLAVADTQY
j_gene: TRBJ2-3
v_gene: TRBV5-1
d_gene: NA
len: 11

CDR3aa: ASSPPGTGRGTEAF
j_gene: TRBJ1-1
v_gene: TRBV18
d_gene: TRBD1
len: 14

CDR3aa: ASRTLAGTGGNIQY
j_gene: TRBJ2-4
v_gene: TRBV19
d_gene: TRBD1
len: 14

CDR3aa: ASSSGRDTQY
j_gene: TRBJ2-3
v_gene: TRBV7-3
d_gene: NA
len: 10

CDR3aa: ASNRGHEQY
j_gene: TRBJ2-7
v_gene: TRBV5-1
d_gene: TRBD1
len: 9

CDR3aa: ASSREGLWETQY
j_gene: TRBJ2-5
v_gene: TRBV2
d_gene: NA
len: 12

CDR3aa: ASSPRSVSYNEQF
j_gene: TRBJ2-1
v_gene: TRBV7-2
d_gene: NA
len: 13

CDR3aa: ASSLVSRGDTQY
j_gene: TRBJ2-3
v_gene: TRBV12-3/TRBV12-4
d_gene: NA
len: 12

CDR3aa: ATSTRQGAAGNTIY
j_gene: TRBJ1-3
v_gene: TRBV15
d_gene: TRBD1
len: 14

CDR3aa: ATEGGGWNTEAF
j_gene: TRBJ1-1
v_gene: TRBV28
d_gene: NA
len: 12

CDR3aa: AWETAGEAF
j_gene: TRBJ1-1
v_gene: TRBV30
d_gene: NA
len: 9

CDR3aa: ASSFSGDQPQH
j_gene: TRBJ1-5
v_gene: TRBV7-2
d_gene: NA
len: 11

CDR3aa: ASSESSGSGETQY
j_gene: TRBJ2-5
v_gene: TRBV5-6
d_gene: TRBD2
len: 13

CDR3aa: ASSLAPTSGSTDTQY
j_gene: TRBJ2-3
v_gene: TRBV5-1
d_gene: TRBD2
len: 15

CDR3aa: ASRLTGGGQRIEF
j_gene: TRBJ2-1
v_gene: TRBV6-5
d_gene: TRBD2
len: 13

CDR3aa: ASREGTQYEQY
j_gene: TRBJ2-7
v_gene: TRBV5-1
d_gene: NA
len: 11

CDR3aa: ASSLELAAQETQY
j_gene: TRBJ2-5
v_gene: TRBV12-3/TRBV12-4
d_gene: TRBD2
len: 13

CDR3aa: AIKRGQENTEAF
j_gene: TRBJ1-1
v_gene: TRBV10-3
d_gene: TRBD1
len: 12

CDR3aa: ASSQGRGREKLF
j_gene: TRBJ1-4
v_gene: TRBV6-6
d_gene: TRBD1
len: 12

CDR3aa: ASRTRLAGGDYEQY
j_gene: TRBJ2-7
v_gene: TRBV6-6
d_gene: TRBD2
len: 14

CDR3aa: ASSLGQGEQY
j_gene: TRBJ2-7
v_gene: TRBV11-2
d_gene: TRBD1
len: 10

CDR3aa: ASSLDPQAEAF
j_gene: TRBJ1-1
v_gene: TRBV5-1
d_gene: NA
len: 11

CDR3aa: ASSLAGTGRNIGTDTQY
j_gene: TRBJ2-3
v_gene: TRBV11-2
d_gene: TRBD1
len: 17

CDR3aa: ASLRGLSNTGELF
j_gene: TRBJ2-2
v_gene: TRBV28
d_gene: NA
len: 13